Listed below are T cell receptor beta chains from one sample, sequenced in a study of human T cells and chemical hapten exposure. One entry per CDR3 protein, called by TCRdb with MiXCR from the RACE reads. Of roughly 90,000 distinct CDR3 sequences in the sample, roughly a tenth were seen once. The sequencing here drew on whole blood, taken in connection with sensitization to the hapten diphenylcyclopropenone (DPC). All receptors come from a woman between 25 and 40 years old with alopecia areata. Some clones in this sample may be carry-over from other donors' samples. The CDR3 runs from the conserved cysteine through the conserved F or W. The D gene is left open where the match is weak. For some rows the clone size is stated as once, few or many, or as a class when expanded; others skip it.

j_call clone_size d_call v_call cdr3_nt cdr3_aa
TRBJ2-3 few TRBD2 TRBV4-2 TGTGCCAGCAGCCCCGAGACTAGCGGGAGGGCTGGAGATACGCAGTATTTT CASSPETSGRAGDTQYF
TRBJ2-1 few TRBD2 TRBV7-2 TGTGCCAGCAGCTCCCGACTAGCGGGAGGGCAGATTGAGCAGTTCTTC CASSSRLAGGQIEQFF
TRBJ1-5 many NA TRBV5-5 TGTGCCAGCAGACGAGAAGGGGATCAGCCCCAGCATTTT CASRREGDQPQHF
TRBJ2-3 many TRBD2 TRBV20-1 TGCAGTGCTAGAGGACTAGCGGGAGGACGAGATACGCAGTATTTT CSARGLAGGRDTQYF
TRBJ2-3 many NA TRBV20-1 TGCAGTGCGTCCACAGGGAAGGGGAGCACAGATACGCAGTATTTT CSASTGKGSTDTQYF
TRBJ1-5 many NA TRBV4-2 TGTGCCAGCAGCCAAGACCAGCTGAATCAGCCCCAGCATTTT CASSQDQLNQPQHF
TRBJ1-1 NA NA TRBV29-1 TGCAGCGTGGGATACTTGGGGGGCCGAGAAACTGAAGCTTTCTTT CSVGYLGGRETEAFF
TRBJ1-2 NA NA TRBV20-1 TGCAGTGCTAAACGAGCTCCTAACTATGGCTACACCTTC CSAKRAPNYGYTF
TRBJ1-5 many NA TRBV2 TGTGCCAGCAGTGACTCCGGGGGGGGCAACAATCAGCCCCAGCATTTT CASSDSGGGNNQPQHF
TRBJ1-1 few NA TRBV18 TGTGCCAGCTCACCACCCTCAACACCGAACACTGAAGCTTTCTTT CASSPPSTPNTEAFF
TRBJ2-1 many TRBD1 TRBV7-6 TGTGCCAGCAGGGCTACAGGGGGCGGGGGTCGTGAGCAGTTCTTC CASRATGGGGREQFF
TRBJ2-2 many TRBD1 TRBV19 TGTGCCAGTAGTATAGATCGGGACAGGGGGACCGGGGAGCTGTTTTTT CASSIDRDRGTGELFF
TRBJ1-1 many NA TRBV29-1 TGCAGCGCCGGGGAGGCCACTGAAGCTTTCTTT CSAGEATEAFF
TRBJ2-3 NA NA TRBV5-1 TGCGCCAGCAGCAGAAGACCCACAGATACGCAGTATTTT CASSRRPTDTQYF
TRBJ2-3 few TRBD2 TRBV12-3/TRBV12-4 TGTGCCAGCAGTTTAGTCCAGCGGGGAAGCACAGATACGCAGTATTTT CASSLVQRGSTDTQYF
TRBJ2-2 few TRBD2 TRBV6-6 TGTGCCAGCAGTTACTCGGCTAGCGGAGGTCGGACCGGGGAGCTGTTTTTT CASSYSASGGRTGELFF
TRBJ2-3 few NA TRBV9 TGTGCCAGCAGCGTAGAAGGCGGGAGCACAGATACGCAGTATTTT CASSVEGGSTDTQYF
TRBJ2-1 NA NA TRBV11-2 TGTGCCAGCAGCTCCACGCCCGACATGACAGGATACAATGAGCAGTTCTTC CASSSTPDMTGYNEQFF
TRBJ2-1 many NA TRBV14 TGTGCCAGCAGCCAAGATTGGGCAGTCTACAATGAGCAGTTCTTC CASSQDWAVYNEQFF
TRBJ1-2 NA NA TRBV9 TGTGCCAGCAGCGTAGCTACGCTGGACGTGAACTATGGCTACACCTTC CASSVATLDVNYGYTF
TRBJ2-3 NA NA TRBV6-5 TGTGCCAGCAGTTACCGGCCCCGGGTCGCGGGGTACGCAGATACGCAGTATTTT CASSYRPRVAGYADTQYF
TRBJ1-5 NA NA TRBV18 TGTGCCAGCTCCGCAGGGCGAGACCAGCCCCAGCATTTT CASSAGRDQPQHF
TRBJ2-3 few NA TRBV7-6 TGTGCCAGCAGCTCCTCTGGGGGCGGGGGCACAGATACGCAGTATTTT CASSSSGGGGTDTQYF
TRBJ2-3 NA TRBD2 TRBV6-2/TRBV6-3 TGTGCCAGCAGTGTCGGGACTAGCGGGATCGCAGATACGCAGTATTTT CASSVGTSGIADTQYF
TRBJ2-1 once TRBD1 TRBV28 TGTGCCAGCACAACCGTCGACAGGGTATCGTACAATGAGCAGTTCTTC CASTTVDRVSYNEQFF
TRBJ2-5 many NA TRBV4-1 TGCGCCAGCAGCCCCGAGGTGGCCCAAGAGACCCAGTACTTC CASSPEVAQETQYF
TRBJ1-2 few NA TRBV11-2 TGTGCCAGCAGCTTAGGGGCAGAGTTTAACTATGGCTACACCTTC CASSLGAEFNYGYTF
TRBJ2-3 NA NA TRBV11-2 TGTGCCAGCAGCTCCAACTGGGGCGCAGATACGCAGTATTTT CASSSNWGADTQYF
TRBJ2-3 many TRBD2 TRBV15 TGTGCCACCAGCGCCGGACTAGCGGGGACAGATACGCAGTATTTT CATSAGLAGTDTQYF
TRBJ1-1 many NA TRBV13 TGTGCCAGCAGCCCCGTTTCAGGGAGGACTGAAGCTTTCTTT CASSPVSGRTEAFF
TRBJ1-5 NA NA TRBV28 TGTGCCAGCAGTCGAACCGGGGGAATTTATCAGCCCCAGCATTTT CASSRTGGIYQPQHF
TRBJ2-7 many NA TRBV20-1 TGCAGTGCTTCCCCGGGTCTAGGGGGGAACGCCGAGCAGTACTTC CSASPGLGGNAEQYF
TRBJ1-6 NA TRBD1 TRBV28 TGTGCCAGCAGAATGACAGGGGTAAACTCACCCCTCCACTTT CASRMTGVNSPLHF
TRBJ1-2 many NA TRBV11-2 TGTGCCAGCAGCTTAGAGAGGGCCCTAAGCTATGGCTACACCTTC CASSLERALSYGYTF
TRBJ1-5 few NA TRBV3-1 TGTGCCAGCAGCGTTGGTGATCAGCCCCAGCATTTT CASSVGDQPQHF
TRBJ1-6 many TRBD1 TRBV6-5 TGTGCCAGCAGTTACTCGCAGGGGGTGAGGGATTCACCCCTCCACTTT CASSYSQGVRDSPLHF
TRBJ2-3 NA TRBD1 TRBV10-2 TGCGCCAGCAGCGGGACAGTGATCACAGATACGCAGTATTTT CASSGTVITDTQYF
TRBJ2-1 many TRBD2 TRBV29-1 TGCAGCGTTTCTCCGAGCGGGAGGGAATACAATGAGCAGTTCTTC CSVSPSGREYNEQFF
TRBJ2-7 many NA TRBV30 TGTGCCTGGAGCAGGGGCTACGAGCAGTACTTC CAWSRGYEQYF
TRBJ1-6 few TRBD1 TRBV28 TGTGCCAGCAGGGGGGGACAGGTCTATAATTCACCCCTCCACTTT CASRGGQVYNSPLHF
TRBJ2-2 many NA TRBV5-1 TGCGCCAGCAGCTTATTTCTCGGGACCGCGAACACCGGGGAGCTGTTTTTT CASSLFLGTANTGELFF
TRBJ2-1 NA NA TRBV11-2 TGTGCCAGCAGCCCCCGGACAGAGCGCTACAATGAGCAGTTCTTC CASSPRTERYNEQFF
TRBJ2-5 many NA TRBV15 TGTGCCACCAGCAGAGATCTGGGAGAAGAGACCCAGTACTTC CATSRDLGEETQYF
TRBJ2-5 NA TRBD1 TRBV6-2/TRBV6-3 TGTGCCAGCAGACACGGACAGGGATTGGTGACAGAGACCCAGTACTTC CASRHGQGLVTETQYF
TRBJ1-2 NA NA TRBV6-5 TGTGCCAGCAGTTACTACCTTAGAGGCCCTGAGGGCTACACCTTC CASSYYLRGPEGYTF
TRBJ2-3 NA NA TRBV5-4 TGTGCCAGCAGCTTAGGGGTCGTCGAGGCCAATACGCAGTATTTT CASSLGVVEANTQYF
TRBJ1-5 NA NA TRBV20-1 TGCAGTGCTAGAGATCTCCGGGAAGCCATCAGTTCGCCCCAGCATTTT CSARDLREAISSPQHF
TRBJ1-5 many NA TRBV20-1 TGCAGTGCTAGAGGCTCAGAGCAGCCCCAGCATTTT CSARGSEQPQHF
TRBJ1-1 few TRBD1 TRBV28 TGTGCCAGCAGTCGTTCGACAGGGGTGAACACTGAAGCTTTCTTT CASSRSTGVNTEAFF